This TCR beta chain was captured in a study of OX40 agonist ivuxolimab in advanced cancers. The wider study: The study gave patients intravenous ivuxolimab at 0.01 to 10 mg/kg every 2 weeks.

The assay was immunoSEQ multiplex PCR, and TCRdb's table has in-frame clones only and misses some. The table has around 8,000 clones, roughly 90% seen once. Sequencing used CD4+ or CD8+ T cells sorted from blood, obtained in a trial of the OX40 agonist ivuxolimab. The source is an adult with an advanced solid tumor such as melanoma, head and neck, liver or kidney cancer.

The CDR3 is CAWNRYSEGEQYV. CDR3 in DNA: TGTGCCTGGAACCGATACAGCGAAGGCGAGCAGTACGTC. The rearrangement uses TRBV30 and TRBJ2-7, with D uncertain. The CDR3 has 13 residues. The ends were cut back, 4 bases at V and 6 bases at J, with 16 bases in the middle. Germline V gives CDR1 GTSNPN, CDR2 SVGIG (reference sequence).